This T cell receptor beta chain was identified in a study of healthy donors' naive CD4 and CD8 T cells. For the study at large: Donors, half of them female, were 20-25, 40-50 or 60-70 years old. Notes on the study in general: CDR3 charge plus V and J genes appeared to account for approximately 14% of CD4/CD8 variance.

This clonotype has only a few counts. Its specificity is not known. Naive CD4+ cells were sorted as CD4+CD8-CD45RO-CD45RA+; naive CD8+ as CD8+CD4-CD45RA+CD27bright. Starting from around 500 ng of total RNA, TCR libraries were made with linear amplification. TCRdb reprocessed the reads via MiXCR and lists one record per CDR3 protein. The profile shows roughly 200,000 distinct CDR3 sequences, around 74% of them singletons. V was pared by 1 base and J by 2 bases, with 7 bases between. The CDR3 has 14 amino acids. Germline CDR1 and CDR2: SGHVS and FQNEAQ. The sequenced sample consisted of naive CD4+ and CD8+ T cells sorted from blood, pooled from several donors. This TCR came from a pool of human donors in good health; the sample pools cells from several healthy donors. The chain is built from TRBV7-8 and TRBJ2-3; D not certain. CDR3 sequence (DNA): TGTGCCAGCAGCTTAGTAACCTACACAGATACGCAGTATTTT. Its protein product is CASSLVTYTDTQYF.